The rows below give T cell receptor beta chains drawn from one sample of a study of cytomegalovirus exposure and HLA in healthy donors. Assay used: immunoSEQ multiplex PCR; TCRdb lists only in-frame clones, some missing. The sample shows over 200,000 clones, roughly 82% of them seen only once. Sequenced: PBMCs. These receptors were collected from a man aged 35 to 55 in good health and CMV-seropositive. Each CDR3 is given with its conserved first and last residue. Fields, in order: CDR3 protein, CDR3 DNA, J gene, D gene, V gene, clone size. A D gene is named only where the DNA matches it firmly. The size field is filled for only some rows; it gives once, few, many or a size class.

CDR3aa: CASSSLSTGELFF; CDR3nt: TGTGCCAGCAGCTCGCTATCCACCGGGGAGCTGTTTTTT; j_gene: TRBJ2-2; d_gene: NA; v_gene: TRBV9; abundance: NA
CDR3aa: CASSPIARLHPFSTDTQYF; CDR3nt: TGTGCCAGCAGTCCTATAGCCCGACTACACCCCTTTAGCACAGATACGCAGTATTTT; j_gene: TRBJ2-3; d_gene: NA; v_gene: TRBV28; abundance: NA
CDR3aa: CASSLSGQEGYGYTF; CDR3nt: TGTGCCAGCAGCTTGAGTGGACAGGAGGGCTATGGCTACACCTTC; j_gene: TRBJ1-2; d_gene: TRBD1; v_gene: TRBV5-8; abundance: few
CDR3aa: CASSLKVGDTEAFF; CDR3nt: TGTGCCAGCAGCTTAAAGGTAGGGGACACTGAAGCTTTCTTT; j_gene: TRBJ1-1; d_gene: NA; v_gene: TRBV7-9; abundance: once
CDR3aa: CASSPTRDSYQPQHF; CDR3nt: TGTGCCAGCAGTCCCACCCGGGACAGTTATCAGCCCCAGCATTTT; j_gene: TRBJ1-5; d_gene: TRBD1; v_gene: TRBV27; abundance: NA
CDR3aa: CASSTAGGTGYSGYTF; CDR3nt: TGTGCCAGTAGTACGGCCGGTGGGACAGGGTATTCTGGCTACACCTTC; j_gene: TRBJ1-2; d_gene: TRBD1; v_gene: TRBV19; abundance: NA
CDR3aa: CASAASPNTGELFF; CDR3nt: TGTGCCAGCGCCGCTAGCCCGAACACCGGGGAGCTGTTTTTT; j_gene: TRBJ2-2; d_gene: NA; v_gene: TRBV6-4; abundance: NA
CDR3aa: CASSSGQGLHGYTF; CDR3nt: TGCGCCAGCAGCTCCGGACAGGGGTTGCATGGCTACACCTTC; j_gene: TRBJ1-2; d_gene: TRBD1; v_gene: TRBV5-1; abundance: NA
CDR3aa: CASSERSSGRVEQFF; CDR3nt: TGTGCCAGCAGCGAGAGGTCTAGCGGGAGGGTCGAGCAGTTCTTC; j_gene: TRBJ2-1; d_gene: TRBD2; v_gene: TRBV7-9; abundance: NA
CDR3aa: CASNRAGTKNIQYF; CDR3nt: TGTGCCAGCAACCGTGCGGGCACCAAAAACATTCAGTACTTC; j_gene: TRBJ2-4; d_gene: NA; v_gene: TRBV5-8; abundance: few
CDR3aa: CASSLAGRQETQYF; CDR3nt: TGTGCCAGCAGCTTAGCTGGCCGTCAAGAGACCCAGTACTTC; j_gene: TRBJ2-5; d_gene: NA; v_gene: TRBV7-2; abundance: NA
CDR3aa: CASSLHTSGNTIYF; CDR3nt: TGCGCCAGCAGCTTACACACCTCTGGAAACACCATATATTTT; j_gene: TRBJ1-3; d_gene: NA; v_gene: TRBV5-1; abundance: NA
CDR3aa: CAGEDRGFLAQYF; CDR3nt: TGTGCCGGGGAAGACAGGGGGTTTTTGGCCCAGTACTTC; j_gene: TRBJ2-5; d_gene: TRBD1; v_gene: TRBV30; abundance: NA
CDR3aa: CASSFEQGAVGTEAFF; CDR3nt: TGCGCCAGCAGCTTTGAGCAGGGGGCAGTGGGGACTGAAGCTTTCTTT; j_gene: TRBJ1-1; d_gene: TRBD1; v_gene: TRBV5-1; abundance: few
CDR3aa: CASSPRAYEQYF; CDR3nt: TGTGCCAGCAGCCCGCGGGCCTACGAGCAGTACTTC; j_gene: TRBJ2-7; d_gene: NA; v_gene: TRBV11-1; abundance: NA
CDR3aa: CASSLGDISNQPQHF; CDR3nt: TGCGCCAGCAGCTTAGGCGACATTAGCAATCAGCCCCAGCATTTT; j_gene: TRBJ1-5; d_gene: NA; v_gene: TRBV5-1; abundance: few
CDR3aa: CASSRGMASADEQFF; CDR3nt: TGTGCCAGCAGCCGTGGTATGGCTAGCGCGGATGAGCAGTTCTTC; j_gene: TRBJ2-1; d_gene: NA; v_gene: TRBV11-2; abundance: NA
CDR3aa: CASSPVGQPRETQYF; CDR3nt: TGTGCCAGCAGCCCGGTGGGGCAGCCCCGAGAGACCCAGTACTTC; j_gene: TRBJ2-5; d_gene: NA; v_gene: TRBV7-9; abundance: NA
CDR3aa: CASIKEELSYEQYF; CDR3nt: TGCGCCAGCATAAAAGAGGAGTTATCCTACGAGCAGTACTTC; j_gene: TRBJ2-7; d_gene: NA; v_gene: TRBV10-2; abundance: NA
CDR3aa: CASSPPGSYNEQFF; CDR3nt: TGTGCCAGCAGTCCTCCGGGAAGCTACAATGAGCAGTTCTTC; j_gene: TRBJ2-1; d_gene: NA; v_gene: TRBV7-3; abundance: NA
CDR3aa: CASSRGVAGGFGTDTQYF; CDR3nt: TGTGCCAGCAGCCGGGGGGTAGCGGGAGGATTCGGCACAGATACGCAGTATTTT; j_gene: TRBJ2-3; d_gene: TRBD2; v_gene: TRBV5-5; abundance: once
CDR3aa: CASSTVDRRSGNTIYF; CDR3nt: TGTGCCAGTAGTACCGTAGACAGACGCTCTGGAAACACCATATATTTT; j_gene: TRBJ1-3; d_gene: NA; v_gene: TRBV19; abundance: few
CDR3aa: CASSETAIDLYGYTF; CDR3nt: TGTGCCAGCAGTGAAACAGCTATTGATCTCTATGGCTACACCTTC; j_gene: TRBJ1-2; d_gene: NA; v_gene: TRBV6-1; abundance: few
CDR3aa: CASSPGVAGSTDTQYF; CDR3nt: TGTGCCAGCAGTCCCGGGGTAGCGGGAAGCACAGATACGCAGTATTTT; j_gene: TRBJ2-3; d_gene: TRBD2; v_gene: TRBV7-9; abundance: NA
CDR3aa: CASTPGIGGRAFF; CDR3nt: TGTGCCAGCACCCCCGGCATCGGGGGTCGGGCTTTCTTT; j_gene: TRBJ1-1; d_gene: NA; v_gene: TRBV5-4; abundance: few
CDR3aa: CASSLGTGSLGDIQYF; CDR3nt: TGCGCCAGCAGCTTGGGGACAGGGTCCCTGGGGGACATTCAGTACTTC; j_gene: TRBJ2-4; d_gene: TRBD1; v_gene: TRBV5-1; abundance: once
CDR3aa: CASSPQPYQRDGYTF; CDR3nt: TGTGCCAGCAGCCCGCAACCCTACCAACGGGATGGCTACACCTTC; j_gene: TRBJ1-2; d_gene: NA; v_gene: TRBV7-3; abundance: few
CDR3aa: CAYSNRGYNSNQPQHF; CDR3nt: TGTGCCTACTCGAACAGGGGTTACAATAGCAATCAGCCCCAGCATTTT; j_gene: TRBJ1-5; d_gene: TRBD1; v_gene: TRBV30; abundance: once
CDR3aa: CASSLALGGRDSGELFF; CDR3nt: TGCGCCAGCAGCTTGGCCCTCGGCGGGAGGGATTCCGGGGAGCTGTTTTTT; j_gene: TRBJ2-2; d_gene: TRBD2; v_gene: TRBV5-1; abundance: NA
CDR3aa: CASSFSSTGELFF; CDR3nt: TGTGCCAGCAGTTTCAGTTCCACCGGGGAGCTGTTTTTT; j_gene: TRBJ2-2; d_gene: NA; v_gene: TRBV6-6; abundance: once
CDR3aa: CASSPPSTDTQYF; CDR3nt: TGTGCCAGCAGCCCTCCTAGCACAGATACGCAGTATTTT; j_gene: TRBJ2-3; d_gene: NA; v_gene: TRBV6-5; abundance: NA
CDR3aa: CASSQRDSQYEQYF; CDR3nt: TGCGCCAGCAGCCAACGGGACTCCCAGTACGAGCAGTACTTC; j_gene: TRBJ2-7; d_gene: NA; v_gene: TRBV4-1; abundance: NA
CDR3aa: CASSYQGADNEQFF; CDR3nt: TGTGCCAGCAGTTACCAGGGGGCGGATAATGAGCAGTTCTTC; j_gene: TRBJ2-1; d_gene: TRBD1; v_gene: TRBV6-4; abundance: NA
CDR3aa: CATTGDNTEAFF; CDR3nt: TGTGCCACCACAGGGGACAACACTGAAGCTTTCTTT; j_gene: TRBJ1-1; d_gene: TRBD1; v_gene: TRBV2; abundance: NA
CDR3aa: CANTGTGCEQYF; CDR3nt: TGTGCCAACACAGGTACAGGGTGCGAGCAGTACTTC; j_gene: TRBJ2-7; d_gene: NA; v_gene: TRBV11-1; abundance: NA
CDR3aa: CASSRQGSGNQPQHF; CDR3nt: TGTGCCAGCAGTAGACAGGGTTCGGGCAATCAGCCCCAGCATTTT; j_gene: TRBJ1-5; d_gene: TRBD1; v_gene: TRBV6-1; abundance: NA
CDR3aa: CASSYRTGRNQPQHF; CDR3nt: TGTGCCAGCAGTTACCGGACAGGGCGAAATCAGCCCCAGCATTTT; j_gene: TRBJ1-5; d_gene: TRBD1; v_gene: TRBV6-6; abundance: NA
CDR3aa: CASSLAGVTQYF; CDR3nt: TGTGCCAGCAGCCTAGCGGGAGTAACGCAGTATTTT; j_gene: TRBJ2-3; d_gene: TRBD2; v_gene: TRBV5-6; abundance: NA
CDR3aa: CASSLSGVGVGYNEQFF; CDR3nt: TGTGCCAGCAGCTTAAGTGGGGTGGGAGTGGGCTACAATGAGCAGTTCTTC; j_gene: TRBJ2-1; d_gene: NA; v_gene: TRBV7-3; abundance: NA
CDR3aa: CATSRRRETYSGNTIYF; CDR3nt: TGTGCCACCAGCAGGCGCCGGGAAACGTACTCTGGAAACACCATATATTTT; j_gene: TRBJ1-3; d_gene: NA; v_gene: TRBV15; abundance: NA
CDR3aa: CASSSRSYNEQFF; CDR3nt: TGCGCCAGCAGCTCCCGCAGCTACAATGAGCAGTTCTTC; j_gene: TRBJ2-1; d_gene: NA; v_gene: TRBV5-1; abundance: NA
CDR3aa: CASSPGTGSSYEQYF; CDR3nt: TGTGCCAGCAGTCCCGGGACAGGGTCCTCCTACGAGCAGTACTTC; j_gene: TRBJ2-7; d_gene: TRBD1; v_gene: TRBV6-5; abundance: NA
CDR3aa: CASSRQGTGSNEKLFF; CDR3nt: TGTGCCAGCAGTCGACAGGGGACAGGGTCTAATGAAAAACTGTTTTTT; j_gene: TRBJ1-4; d_gene: TRBD1; v_gene: TRBV7-9; abundance: NA
CDR3aa: CASRDAGVDTQYF; CDR3nt: TGCGCCAGCAGAGACGCGGGAGTTGATACGCAGTATTTT; j_gene: TRBJ2-3; d_gene: TRBD2; v_gene: TRBV5-1; abundance: NA
CDR3aa: CAWGKGQSAATNEKLFF; CDR3nt: TGTGCCTGGGGGAAGGGACAGTCCGCTGCAACTAATGAAAAACTGTTTTTT; j_gene: TRBJ1-4; d_gene: TRBD1; v_gene: TRBV30; abundance: NA
CDR3aa: CASSQQFFARRNTEAFF; CDR3nt: TGTGCCAGCAGCCAACAGTTCTTCGCACGGAGGAACACTGAAGCTTTCTTT; j_gene: TRBJ1-1; d_gene: NA; v_gene: TRBV14; abundance: NA
CDR3aa: CASSGGFFSYNEQFF; CDR3nt: TGCGCCAGCAGCGGCGGGTTCTTCTCCTACAATGAGCAGTTCTTC; j_gene: TRBJ2-1; d_gene: NA; v_gene: TRBV4-1; abundance: NA
CDR3aa: CASSQGPVADQETQYF; CDR3nt: TGTGCCAGCAGCCAAGGCCCCGTGGCAGACCAAGAGACCCAGTACTTC; j_gene: TRBJ2-5; d_gene: NA; v_gene: TRBV4-2; abundance: NA
CDR3aa: CASSFYGGSGDAFF; CDR3nt: TGTGCCAGCAGCTTTTACGGCGGTTCAGGGGATGCTTTCTTT; j_gene: TRBJ1-1; d_gene: NA; v_gene: TRBV11-2; abundance: NA
CDR3aa: CASSARDEQYF; CDR3nt: TGTGCCAGCAGTGCCCGCGACGAGCAGTACTTC; j_gene: TRBJ2-7; d_gene: NA; v_gene: TRBV2; abundance: NA
CDR3aa: CSVERDYGYTF; CDR3nt: TGCAGCGTTGAACGGGACTATGGCTACACCTTC; j_gene: TRBJ1-2; d_gene: NA; v_gene: TRBV29-1; abundance: NA
CDR3aa: CSVAGTGGTEAFF; CDR3nt: TGCAGCGTTGCGGGGACAGGGGGCACTGAAGCTTTCTTT; j_gene: TRBJ1-1; d_gene: TRBD1; v_gene: TRBV29-1; abundance: NA
CDR3aa: CASSARTSGKNEQFF; CDR3nt: TGTGCCAGCAGTGCGAGGACTAGCGGGAAAAATGAGCAGTTCTTC; j_gene: TRBJ2-1; d_gene: TRBD2; v_gene: TRBV6-1; abundance: few
CDR3aa: CAISAPQGVNTEAFF; CDR3nt: TGTGCCATCAGTGCACCTCAGGGGGTGAACACTGAAGCTTTCTTT; j_gene: TRBJ1-1; d_gene: TRBD1; v_gene: TRBV10-3; abundance: few
CDR3aa: CASEDWRTDTQYF; CDR3nt: TGTGCCAGCGAAGACTGGCGCACAGATACGCAGTATTTT; j_gene: TRBJ2-3; d_gene: NA; v_gene: TRBV11-2; abundance: NA